The 27 T cell receptor beta chains listed next were all sequenced from one sample in a study of cytomegalovirus exposure and HLA in healthy donors. PCR involved 60 Vbeta and 13 Jbeta primers. Profiling relied on immunoSEQ multiplex PCR, and the TCRdb table lists in-frame clones only, not all of them. This repertoire shows about 160,000 clones, 60% to 80% found once; its top ten account for around 0.98%. The sequenced material came from PBMCs. All receptors come from a woman aged 45 to 65 in good health and CMV-seropositive.

This clone came up once. This rearrangement joins TRBV5-6 to TRBJ2-2; TRBD2 aligns across 9 bases. There are 15 residues in the CDR3. The germline V gene has CDR1 SGHDT and CDR2 YYEEEE. V was clipped by 0 bases and J by 5 bases; unmatched bases: 2. This CDR3 reads CASSLGTSGTGELFF. CDR3 DNA sequence: TGTGCCAGCAGCTTGGGTACTAGCGGGACCGGGGAGCTGTTTTTT.

The V gene is TRBV7-9, the J gene TRBJ1-1, with 10 bases that match TRBD1. Germline assignment: CDR1 SEHNR and CDR2 FQNEAQ (reference sequence). V trimming: 3 bases; J trimming: 4 bases; junction bases outside the gene matches: 5. This CDR3 region has 15 residues. This CDR3 is CASSLGQGRGTEAFF. The CDR3 region has the DNA TGTGCCAGCAGCTTGGGACAGGGGAGGGGCACTGAAGCTTTCTTT.

The J gene is TRBJ1-1, the V gene TRBV6-4; weak D call: TRBD1 (5 bases). The V end lost 4 bases, the J end lost 4 bases, and 13 bases lay between the germline ends. Germline loops: CDR1 MRHNA, CDR2 SNTAGT. The CDR3 sequence is 14 residues long. CDR3 amino acids: CASSAGGTSTEAFF. CDR3 nucleotides: TGTGCCAGCAGTGCCGGGGGGACGAGCACTGAAGCTTTCTTT.

This clone appeared a single time. V usage is TRBV2 and J usage is TRBJ1-2; 7 positions agree with TRBD1. The junction had 8 bases not matched to a gene; V was cut back by 5 bases and J by 5 bases. CDR3 length: 14 amino acids. In germline, CDR1 is SNHLY, CDR2 FYNNEI. CDR3 in DNA: TGTGCCAGCAGTCCTCGGACAGGCGATTATGGCTACACCTTC. Translated, it gives CASSPRTGDYGYTF.

The chain combines TRBV6-1 with TRBJ2-2; 9 bases match TRBD1. The CDR3 runs 13 residues. CDR1 is MNHNS, CDR2 SASEGT, per germline. V gave up 4 bases and J gave up 6 bases; unmatched junction bases: 0. CDR3 sequence (DNA): TGTGCCAGCAGTGGGACAGGGGCCGGGGAGCTGTTTTTT. Residues: CASSGTGAGELFF.

The chain carries TRBV30 and TRBJ2-2; a weak D match, TRBD1 (8 bases). From germline, CDR1 is GTSNPN and CDR2 SVGIG (reference sequence). This CDR3 is 15 amino acids long. Trimming cost V 1 base and J 11 bases, with 20 bases left between them. The CDR3 DNA sequence: TGTGCCTGGAGTGATGGGCAGGGGGCAGCGGGAGAGCTGTTTTTT. Protein: CAWSDGQGAAGELFF.

J is TRBJ1-1 and V is TRBV10-2; TRBD1 is a possible D gene (6 bases). Germline-derived CDR1 and CDR2 are WSHSY and SAAADI. The CDR3 loop spans 13 amino acids. Trimming pared 6 bases from V and 4 bases from J, leaving 12 bases between. The CDR3 loop is CASRETGSTEAFF. DNA for the CDR3: TGCGCCAGCAGGGAAACAGGGAGCACTGAAGCTTTCTTT.

V and J are TRBV19 and TRBJ1-2, with a tentative D call TRBD1 (6 bases). Germline V gives CDR1 LNHDA, CDR2 SQIVND (reference sequence). The CDR3 has 15 amino acids. The V and J ends lost 7 bases and 0 bases respectively, with 15 bases between them. CDR3 sequence: CASNVGPGANYGYTF. CDR3 coding DNA: TGTGCCAGTAACGTAGGCCCAGGGGCTAACTATGGCTACACCTTC.

V and J are TRBV28 and TRBJ1-5; 9 nucleotides align to TRBD1. Trimming took 6 bases from V and 0 from J; bases not matched to a gene: 12. Looked up from germline, CDR1 is MDHEN and CDR2 is SYDVKM. The CDR3 is 18 amino acids. The DNA of the CDR3 is TGTGCCAGCAGACCGGGGGGGACAGGGTTAGATAGCAATCAGCCCCAGCATTTT. Translated, it gives CASRPGGTGLDSNQPQHF.

This rearrangement joins TRBV18 to TRBJ2-5; TRBD2 is a possible D gene (6 bases). Germline loops: CDR1 KGHSH, CDR2 LQKENI. This CDR3 is 13 amino acids long. Trimming removed 3 bases from V and 4 bases from J, with 9 bases in between. CDR3 nucleotide sequence: TGTGCCAGCTCACCCCCTAGCGCAGAGACCCAGTACTTC. Translated: CASSPPSAETQYF.

This rearrangement joins TRBV13 to TRBJ2-3; 10 bases fit TRBD2. The germline V gene encodes CDR1 PRHDT and CDR2 FYEKMQ (reference sequence). The length of the CDR3 is 19 residues. J gave up 3 bases and V 4 bases, and 16 bases lay outside the gene matches. The CDR3 loop is CASSSPRASGGLGTDTQYF. The CDR3 nucleotides read TGTGCCAGCAGCTCCCCCCGGGCTAGCGGGGGCTTAGGAACAGATACGCAGTATTTT.

This clone was detected once. The same CDR3 can be traced to other DNA sequences in this sample. The CDR3 coding sequence is TGTGCCAGCTCACCACAACAGGGGAGCTACGAGCAGTACTTC. Translation: CASSPQQGSYEQYF. This rearrangement joins TRBV18 to TRBJ2-7, with TRBD1 matching over 7 bases. The CDR3 runs to 14 residues. Germline loops: CDR1 KGHSH, CDR2 LQKENI. The trim removed 1 base at V and 3 bases at J, leaving 3 bases unmatched. Looking up the rest from reference TRBV18 and TRBJ2-7 gives the full variable domain: NAGVMQNPRHLVRRRGQEARLRCSPMKGHSHVYWYRQLPEEGLKFMVYLQKENIIDESGMPKERFSAEFPKEGPSILRIQQVVRGDSAAYFCASSPQQGSYEQYFGPGTRLTVT.

The gene calls are TRBV6-5 and TRBJ2-7, with TRBD1 matching over 7 bases. Germline-derived CDR1 and CDR2 are MNHEY and SVGAGI. The CDR3 consists of 14 residues. V trimming: 4 bases; J trimming: 2 bases; junction bases outside the gene matches: 5. CDR3 coding DNA: TGTGCCAGCAGTTCGCTAGGGGGCACCTACGAGCAGTACTTC. Protein product: CASSSLGGTYEQYF.

This chain uses TRBV11-1 with TRBJ2-1, with 11 bases lining up with TRBD1. The germline CDR1 and CDR2 sequences are SGHAT and FQDESV (reference sequence). The CDR3 extends over 13 amino acids. Trimming at V came to 6 bases and at J to 9 bases, leaving 4 bases not matched to a gene. The CDR3 protein is CASRWTGGTEQFF. The CDR3 DNA reads TGTGCCAGCAGATGGACAGGGGGCACTGAGCAGTTCTTC. The full variable domain, its missing parts supplied by reference TRBV11-1 and TRBJ2-1, is EAEVAQSPRYKITEKSQAVAFWCDPISGHATLYWYRQILGQGPELLVQFQDESVVDDSQLPKDRFSAERLKGVDSTLKIQPAELGDSAMYLCASRWTGGTEQFFGPGTRLTVL.

The gene calls are TRBV10-3 and TRBJ2-2; 11 bases are a match to TRBD1. The CDR3 runs 15 residues. V was pared by 6 bases and J by 0 bases, with 0 bases of the junction left unmatched. The germline V gene has CDR1 ENHRY and CDR2 SYGVKD. CDR3 in amino acids: CAIRGQGANTGELFF. CDR3 DNA sequence: TGTGCCATCAGGGGACAGGGGGCGAACACCGGGGAGCTGTTTTTT.

The V gene is TRBV7-2, the J gene TRBJ1-6; no reliable D call. The CDR3 totals 12 residues. V was pared by 4 bases and J by 7 bases, with 5 bases between. The germline V gene encodes CDR1 SGHTA and CDR2 FQGNSA. CDR3 sequence (DNA): TGTGCCAGCAGCTCTTCGAATTCACCCCTCCACTTT. This gives the protein CASSSSNSPLHF.

The genes are TRBV4-2 and TRBJ1-3; D is undetermined. V lost 5 bases and J lost 0, with 5 bases in between. This CDR3 region has 13 residues. The germline V gene encodes CDR1 LGHNA and CDR2 YNFKEQ. This chain's CDR3 is CASSSVSGNTIYF. The CDR3 nucleotides are TGTGCCAGCAGCTCTGTCTCTGGAAACACCATATATTTT.

V and J are TRBV27 and TRBJ2-7; possibly TRBD1 for D (6 bases). This CDR3 spans 14 amino acids. The V gene's germline CDR1 is MNHEY and CDR2 SMNVEV (reference sequence). Trimming shortened V by 6 bases and J by 1 base, and 13 bases separated the two germline ends. In DNA form, the CDR3 reads TGTGCCAGCAGGGTTCGGACAGATTCCTACGAGCAGTACTTC. Its translation: CASRVRTDSYEQYF.

This clone showed up just once. CDR3 sequence: CASSQRHSSYNEQFF. The CDR3 DNA is TGTGCCAGCAGTCAAAGACACTCCTCCTACAATGAGCAGTTCTTC. The chain uses TRBV7-2 and TRBJ2-1; D unresolved. Germline V CDR1 and CDR2: SGHTA, FQGNSA. V lost 6 bases, J lost 0 bases, and 12 bases lay in between. The CDR3 has 15 amino acids.

V is TRBV28 and J is TRBJ2-3; D is undetermined. The germline CDR1 and CDR2 sequences are MDHEN and SYDVKM. This CDR3 spans 14 amino acids. V dropped 3 bases and J dropped 4 bases, with 11 bases sitting between them. The CDR3 region has the DNA TGTGCCAGCAGTTTCCCCAACCGGGCAGATACGCAGTATTTT. This codes for CASSFPNRADTQYF.

This rearrangement joins TRBV4-1 to TRBJ2-2; D perhaps matches TRBD2 (5 bases). V gave up 4 bases and J gave up 5 bases, with 11 bases separating them. The length of the CDR3 is 14 residues. Germline assignment: CDR1 MGHRA and CDR2 YSYEKL. Written as DNA, the CDR3 is TGCGCCAGCAGCCCAGAGGGCCAAACCGGGGAGCTGTTTTTT. Translation gives CASSPEGQTGELFF.

The chain's CDR3 is CASSLDAGSNTGELFF. CDR3 sequence (DNA): TGTGCCAGCAGCTTGGATGCCGGTTCGAACACCGGGGAGCTGTTTTTT. This chain uses TRBV5-4 with TRBJ2-2; D is unresolved. Germline V gene lookup returns CDR1 SGHNT and CDR2 YYREEE (reference sequence). This CDR3 contains 16 residues. V lost 0 bases and J lost 0, with 9 bases in between. Looking up the rest from reference TRBV5-4 and TRBJ2-2 gives the full variable domain: ETGVTQSPTHLIKTRGQQVTLRCSSQSGHNTVSWYQQALGQGPQFIFQYYREEENGRGNFPPRFSGLQFPNYSSELNVNALELDDSALYLCASSLDAGSNTGELFFGEGSRLTVL.

This chain uses TRBV6-1 with TRBJ2-2, with 7 positions matching TRBD2. The CDR3 is 14 residues long. Trimming cost V 2 bases and J 7 bases; bases outside gene matches: 4. Germline V lookup: CDR1 MNHNS, CDR2 SASEGT. The CDR3 nucleotides are TGTGCCAGCAGTGAATCAGGGACTATCGGGGAGCTGTTTTTT. It encodes CASSESGTIGELFF.

The gene calls are TRBV5-1 and TRBJ2-7; 9 nucleotides agree with TRBD1. The trim removed 0 bases at V and 2 bases at J, leaving 3 bases unmatched. The CDR3 consists of 15 residues. Germline CDR1 SGHRS, CDR2 YFSETQ. CDR3 amino acids: CASSLGGQGTYEQYF. For the CDR3, the DNA is TGCGCCAGCAGCTTGGGGGGACAGGGAACCTACGAGCAGTACTTC.

The chain uses TRBV15 and TRBJ2-4, with D perhaps matching TRBD1 (6 bases). V lost 2 bases to trimming and J lost 7 bases, with 18 bases between them. The germline V gene encodes CDR1 LNHNV and CDR2 YYDKDF (reference sequence). This CDR3 has 16 amino acids. CDR3 region: CATSRTLTGTGNIQYF. The DNA for the CDR3 is TGTGCCACCAGCAGAACACTTACAGGGACGGGCAACATTCAGTACTTC.

The rearrangement uses TRBV6-5 and TRBJ1-1; D uncertain. Germline-derived CDR1 and CDR2 are MNHEY and SVGAGI. This CDR3 contains 14 residues. V was pared by 1 base and J by 1 base, with 7 bases between. Here the CDR3 reads CASSYYGRNTEAFF. CDR3 nucleotide sequence: TGTGCCAGCAGTTACTATGGGAGGAACACTGAAGCTTTCTTT.

The rearrangement links TRBV7-2 to TRBJ2-2; 9 nucleotides match TRBD2. This CDR3 has 16 residues. Germline V gene sequence: CDR1 SGHTA, CDR2 FQGNSA. Trimming cost V 4 bases and J 1 base; bases outside gene matches: 4. CDR3: CASSSDSGRNTGELFF. In DNA form, the CDR3 reads TGTGCCAGCAGCTCCGATAGCGGGAGGAACACCGGGGAGCTGTTTTTT.